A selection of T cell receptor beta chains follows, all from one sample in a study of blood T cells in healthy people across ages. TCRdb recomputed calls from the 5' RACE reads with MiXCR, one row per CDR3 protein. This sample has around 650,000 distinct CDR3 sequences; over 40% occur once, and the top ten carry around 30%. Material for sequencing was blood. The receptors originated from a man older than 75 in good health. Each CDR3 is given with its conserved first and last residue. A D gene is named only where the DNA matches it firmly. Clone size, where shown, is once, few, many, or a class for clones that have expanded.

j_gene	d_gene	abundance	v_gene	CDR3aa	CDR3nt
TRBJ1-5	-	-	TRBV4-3	CASSQFSWGYQPQHF	TGCGCCAGCAGCCAATTTTCCTGGGGGTATCAGCCCCAGCATTTT
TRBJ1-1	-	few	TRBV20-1	CSASGVTEAFF	TGCAGTGCTTCCGGGGTCACTGAAGCTTTCTTT
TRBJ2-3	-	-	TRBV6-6	CASRSSRDTQYF	TGTGCCAGCAGGTCATCAAGAGATACGCAGTATTTT
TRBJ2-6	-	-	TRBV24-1	CATSDTKRGFGANVLTF	TGTGCCACCAGTGATACGAAAAGGGGATTTGGGGCCAACGTCCTGACTTTC
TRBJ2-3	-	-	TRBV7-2	CASSLRSRRMTDTQYF	TGTGCCAGCAGCTTACGGTCGCGGAGAATGACAGATACGCAGTATTTT
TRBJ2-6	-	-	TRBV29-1	CSVVGPGANVLTF	TGCAGCGTTGTCGGCCCTGGGGCCAACGTCCTGACTTTC
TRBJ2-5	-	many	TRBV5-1	CASRTGKETQYF	TGCGCCAGCAGGACGGGGAAAGAGACCCAGTACTTC
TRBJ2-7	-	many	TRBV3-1	CASSQIAQGSEQYF	TGTGCCAGCAGCCAAATCGCGCAGGGGTCCGAGCAGTACTTC
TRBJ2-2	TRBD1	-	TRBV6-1	CASSGRDRGRTGELFF	TGTGCCAGCAGTGGCCGGGACAGGGGGCGCACCGGGGAGCTGTTTTTT
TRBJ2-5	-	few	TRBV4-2	CASSQDARQETQYF	TGTGCCAGCAGCCAAGATGCCCGTCAAGAGACCCAGTACTTC
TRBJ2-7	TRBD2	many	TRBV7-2	CASSSPRTSGTSYEQYF	TGTGCCAGCAGCTCCCCTAGGACTAGCGGTACCTCCTACGAGCAGTACTTC
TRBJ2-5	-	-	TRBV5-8	CASSSRPNLSRETQYF	TGTGCCAGCAGCTCAAGGCCTAACCTTTCTCGGGAGACCCAGTACTTC
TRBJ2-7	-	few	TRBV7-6	CASSLGGRTSRAYEQYF	TGTGCCAGCAGCTTAGGTGGAAGGACCTCAAGGGCCTACGAGCAGTACTTC
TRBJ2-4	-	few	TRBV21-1	CASSKDGSGRAAKNIQYF	TGTGCCAGCAGCAAAGACGGTAGCGGGAGGGCTGCCAAAAACATTCAGTACTTC
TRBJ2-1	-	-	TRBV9	CASSHPRGVGPNSYNEQFF	TGTGCCAGCAGCCATCCGAGGGGGGTCGGACCCAACTCCTACAATGAGCAGTTCTTC
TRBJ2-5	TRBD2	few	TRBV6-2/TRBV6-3	CASTRGNSGSWQYF	TGTGCCAGCACCCGAGGGAATAGCGGGAGTTGGCAGTACTTC
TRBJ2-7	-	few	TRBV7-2	CASSPRTHVSSYEQYF	TGTGCCAGCAGCCCCAGGACACACGTGAGCTCCTACGAGCAGTACTTC
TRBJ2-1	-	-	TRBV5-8	CASSQWAGEQFF	TGTGCCAGCAGCCAGTGGGCGGGGGAGCAGTTCTTC
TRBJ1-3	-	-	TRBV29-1	CSVDEGGSGNTIYF	TGCAGCGTTGATGAGGGGGGCTCTGGAAACACCATATATTTT
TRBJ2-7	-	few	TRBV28	CASSQSGEGDYEQYF	TGTGCCAGCAGTCAATCGGGAGAGGGAGACTACGAGCAGTACTTC
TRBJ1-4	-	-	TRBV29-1	CSVADATNEKLFF	TGCAGCGTAGCTGATGCAACTAATGAAAAACTGTTTTTT
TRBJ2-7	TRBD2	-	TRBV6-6	CASSSGLAVTYEQYF	TGTGCCAGCAGTTCCGGACTAGCGGTAACCTACGAGCAGTACTTC